This T cell receptor (beta chain) was sequenced for a study of T cell changes during pregnancy in multiple sclerosis. Produced via immunoSEQ multiplex PCR; TCRdb's table is partial and in-frame only. The table has some 51,000 clones, 94% seen once. The CDR3 runs to 12 residues. V lost 2 bases to trimming and J lost 6 bases, with 9 bases between them. The germline V gene encodes CDR1 SGHNT and CDR2 YYREEE (reference sequence). This chain joins TRBV5-4 and TRBJ2-7, with D unclear. The material was CD8+ T cells from peripheral blood mononuclear cells, obtained in the first trimester of pregnancy. The TCR comes from a female donor with multiple sclerosis, enrolled in a pregnancy study. The CDR3 sequence is CASSFGRGEQYF. The CDR3 DNA reads TGTGCCAGCAGCTTTGGCCGAGGCGAGCAGTACTTC.